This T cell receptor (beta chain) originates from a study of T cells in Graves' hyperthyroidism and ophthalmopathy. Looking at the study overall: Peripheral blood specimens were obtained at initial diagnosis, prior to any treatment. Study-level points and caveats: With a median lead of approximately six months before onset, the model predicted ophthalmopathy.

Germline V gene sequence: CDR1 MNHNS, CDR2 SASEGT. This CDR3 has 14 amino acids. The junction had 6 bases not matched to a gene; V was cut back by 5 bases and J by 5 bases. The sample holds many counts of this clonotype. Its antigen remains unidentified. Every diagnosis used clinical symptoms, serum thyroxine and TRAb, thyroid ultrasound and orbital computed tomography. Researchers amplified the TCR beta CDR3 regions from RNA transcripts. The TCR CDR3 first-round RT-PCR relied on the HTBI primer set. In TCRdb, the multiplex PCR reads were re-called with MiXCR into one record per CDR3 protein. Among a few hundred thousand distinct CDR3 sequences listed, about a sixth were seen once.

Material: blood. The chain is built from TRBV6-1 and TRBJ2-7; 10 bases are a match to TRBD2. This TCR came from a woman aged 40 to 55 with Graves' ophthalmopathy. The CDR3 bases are TGTGCCAGCAGTTCCGTAGGACTAGCGGACGAGCAGTACTTC. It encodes CASSSVGLADEQYF.